These 17 T cell receptor beta chains were all obtained from the same sample, sequenced in a study of T cell responses to AZD1222 COVID-19 vaccine. TCRdb's copy holds only in-frame clones and misses some; the assay was immunoSEQ multiplex PCR. The profile shows more than 85,000 clones, approximately 90% of them singletons. This specimen was peripheral blood, taken on day 0 of AZD1222 vaccination. These receptors all stem from an adult in good health.

As concerns this clone: Distinct nucleotide sequences in the sample also encode this CDR3. The V call is TRBV11-2, the J call TRBJ1-1; D may be TRBD1 (5 bases). V was trimmed by 3 bases and J by 5 bases, leaving 10 bases between them. Germline V lookup: CDR1 SGHAT, CDR2 FQNNGV. The CDR3 has 13 amino acids. The CDR3 nucleotides are TGTGCCAGCAGCTTTCAGGGTAGGACTGAAGCTTTCTTT. Encoded protein: CASSFQGRTEAFF.

The chain has TRBV7-9 and TRBJ2-2; the match to TRBD2 covers 12 bases. Germline values: CDR1 SEHNR, CDR2 FQNEAQ (reference sequence). V was pared by 5 bases and J by 6 bases, with 4 bases of the junction left unmatched. The CDR3 is made up of 15 amino acids. CDR3 coding DNA: TGTGCCAGCAGCCCCGGACTAGCGGGGCCCGGGGAGCTGTTTTTT. The encoded protein is CASSPGLAGPGELFF.

This sequence joins TRBV29-1 and TRBJ1-1, with a possible D match to TRBD1 (6 bases). This CDR3 has 13 amino acids. Germline loops: CDR1 SQVTM, CDR2 ANQGSEA. V was trimmed by 3 bases and J by 4 bases, leaving 12 bases between them. CDR3 nucleotides: TGCAGCGTTGAGGGGGCCTCGGGCACTGAAGCTTTCTTT. This translates into CSVEGASGTEAFF.

This clone was recorded once. This rearrangement joins TRBV7-9 to TRBJ1-2; D uncertain. The V end lost 1 base, the J end lost 3 bases, and 12 bases lay between the germline ends. From germline, CDR1 is SEHNR and CDR2 FQNEAQ (reference sequence). There are 15 residues in the CDR3. Here the CDR3 DNA reads TGTGCCAGCAGCTTAGTCGGGGTCCTAGACTATGGCTACACCTTC. It codes for CASSLVGVLDYGYTF.

The table lists this clone with a few counts. This chain links TRBV5-1 with TRBJ2-3; TRBD1 matches at 9 bases. Germline loops: CDR1 SGHRS, CDR2 YFSETQ. V trimming: 4 bases; J trimming: 3 bases; junction bases outside the gene matches: 6. This CDR3 comprises 15 residues. The CDR3 protein is CASSLPGQGTDTQYF. Here the CDR3 DNA reads TGCGCCAGCAGCCTACCGGGACAGGGAACAGATACGCAGTATTTT. The variable domain in full, with the rest retrieved from reference TRBV5-1 and TRBJ2-3, is KAGVTQTPRYLIKTRGQQVTLSCSPISGHRSVSWYQQTPGQGLQFLFEYFSETQRNKGNFPGRFSGRQFSNSRSEMNVSTLELGDSALYLCASSLPGQGTDTQYFGPGTRLTVL.

This rearrangement joins TRBV9 to TRBJ1-1; tentative D call: TRBD1 (5 bases). The CDR3 loop spans 13 amino acids. The V and J ends lost 3 bases and 2 bases respectively, with 8 bases between them. Germline V CDR1 and CDR2: SGDLS, YYNGEE. The CDR3 here is CASSATGNTEAFF. Here the CDR3 DNA reads TGTGCCAGCAGCGCCACAGGAAACACTGAAGCTTTCTTT.

This chain connects TRBV9 to TRBJ2-2; D may be TRBD1 or TRBD2 (5 bases each). V dropped 3 bases and J dropped 2 bases, with 11 bases sitting between them. The CDR3 contains 15 residues. Germline V gene lookup returns CDR1 SGDLS and CDR2 YYNGEE. The chain's CDR3 is CASSEKGPNTGELFF. CDR3 nucleotides: TGTGCCAGCAGCGAAAAGGGACCTAACACCGGGGAGCTGTTTTTT.

The chain couples TRBV19 to TRBJ1-5; D not certain. In germline, CDR1 is LNHDA, CDR2 SQIVND (reference sequence). Trimming left V 1 base short and J 1 base short, with 11 bases between. This CDR3 is 16 amino acids long. The CDR3 spells CASSIAGRGSNQPQHF. Written as DNA, the CDR3 is TGTGCCAGTAGTATAGCCGGCCGTGGAAGCAATCAGCCCCAGCATTTT.

The chain couples TRBV20-1 to TRBJ2-1; D perhaps matches TRBD2 (5 bases). V was pared by 3 bases and J by 0 bases, with 9 bases between. From germline, CDR1 is DFQATT and CDR2 SNEGSKA (reference sequence). The CDR3 has 14 residues. The DNA of the CDR3 is TGCAGTGCTAGTAAAGCGGACTCCTACAATGAGCAGTTCTTC. Its translation is CSASKADSYNEQFF.

This clone was recorded once. The chain couples TRBV7-2 to TRBJ2-7; TRBD1 matches at 9 bases. V was pared by 7 bases and J by 1 base, with 8 bases of the junction left unmatched. The length of the CDR3 is 15 residues. Germline V gives CDR1 SGHTA, CDR2 FQGNSA. For the CDR3, the DNA is TGTGCCAGCACATACGGCGGGACAGGGTCCTACGAGCAGTACTTC. The encoded protein is CASTYGGTGSYEQYF.

As for this clone: One junction end disagrees with the germline gene, perhaps due to a read error. V is TRBV5-1 and J is TRBJ1-2; no definite D call. Germline CDR1 is SGHRS and CDR2 is YFSETQ. The CDR3 is made up of 14 amino acids. The CDR3 coding sequence is TGCGCCAGCAGTTTGGCCCAGAGGCAATATGGCTACACCTTC. It encodes CASSLAQRQYGYTF.

To note about this clone: Other DNA variants within this sample encode the same CDR3. This chain's CDR3 is CASSQGTSYEQYF. Written as DNA, the CDR3 is TGCGCCAGCTCCCAGGGGACTAGCTACGAGCAGTACTTC. The chain couples TRBV5-1 to TRBJ2-7; 8 nucleotides match TRBD2. The junction had 6 bases not matched to a gene; V was cut back by 7 bases and J by 3 bases. This CDR3 has 13 residues. CDR1 and CDR2 from the germline V gene are SGHRS and YFSETQ.

V usage is TRBV2 and J usage is TRBJ2-1; D tentatively reads TRBD1 or TRBD2 (5 bases each). CDR3 size: 16 residues. The V gene's germline CDR1 is SNHLY and CDR2 FYNNEI. V was pared by 5 bases and J by 0 bases, with 14 bases between. The CDR3 loop is CASSPPGPRSYNEQFF. The CDR3 nucleotides read TGTGCCAGCAGTCCTCCGGGACCCCGCTCCTACAATGAGCAGTTCTTC.

This chain joins TRBV5-1 and TRBJ1-3; D remains ambiguous. The CDR3 consists of 13 residues. The germline V gene encodes CDR1 SGHRS and CDR2 YFSETQ. Trimming removed 0 bases at V and 4 bases at J, with 5 bases between. The CDR3 nucleotides are TGCGCCAGCAGCTTGGCCGCGGGAAACACCATATATTTT. Encoded protein: CASSLAAGNTIYF.

The chain employs TRBV7-9 and TRBJ2-7, with unresolved D. There are 13 residues in the CDR3. V gave up 4 bases and J gave up 0 bases, with 7 bases separating them. Germline assignment: CDR1 SEHNR and CDR2 FQNEAQ (reference sequence). As DNA, the CDR3 is TGTGCCAGCAGCTCCCCTCACTCCTACGAGCAGTACTTC. This encodes CASSSPHSYEQYF.

V usage is TRBV28 and J usage is TRBJ2-1; TRBD2 agrees at 13 bases. After removal of 5 bases from V and 3 bases from J, the junction contained 10 bases not matched to a gene. The CDR3 has 18 amino acids. CDR1 is MDHEN, CDR2 SYDVKM, per germline. The CDR3 is CASSPGLAGAFDYNEQFF. The CDR3 DNA reads as TGTGCCAGCAGTCCAGGACTAGCGGGGGCCTTTGACTACAATGAGCAGTTCTTC.

The chain is built from TRBV3-1 (or the pseudogene TRBV3-2) and TRBJ2-7; D gene uncertain. This CDR3 has 16 amino acids. The germline V gene encodes CDR1 LGHDT and CDR2 YNNKEL (reference sequence). Trimming took 1 base from V and 2 from J, leaving 15 bases between them. CDR3 nucleotide sequence: TGTGCCAGCAGCCAAGGGTCGGGCAGATCCACCTACGAGCAGTACTTC. This sequence encodes CASSQGSGRSTYEQYF.